This TCR beta chain was observed in a study of cytomegalovirus exposure and HLA in healthy donors. Study outcomes and limitations: Diagnosis of cytomegalovirus status made by the classifier reportedly showed high specificity and sensitivity.

Points on this clone: What it binds is unknown.

Germline assignment: CDR1 MNHEY and CDR2 SVGAGI. Trimming removed 8 bases at V and 0 bases at J, with 19 bases between. CDR3 size: 16 residues. Use of 60 Vbeta and 13 Jbeta primers characterized the PCR. Using immunoSEQ multiplex PCR, the repertoire was profiled, and TCRdb retains in-frame clones only, with some absent. The sample has around 150,000 clones, approximately 9% seen once; the top ten hold about 6.7%. This TCR was recovered from a woman between 40 and 55 years old in good health and CMV-seropositive. The chain has TRBV6-5 and TRBJ1-1, with unresolved D. The sequencing sample was made of PBMCs. The CDR3 coding sequence is TGTGCCAGCCGTTGGCCTCTTAAGTCAATGAACACTGAAGCTTTCTTT. Protein product: CASRWPLKSMNTEAFF.